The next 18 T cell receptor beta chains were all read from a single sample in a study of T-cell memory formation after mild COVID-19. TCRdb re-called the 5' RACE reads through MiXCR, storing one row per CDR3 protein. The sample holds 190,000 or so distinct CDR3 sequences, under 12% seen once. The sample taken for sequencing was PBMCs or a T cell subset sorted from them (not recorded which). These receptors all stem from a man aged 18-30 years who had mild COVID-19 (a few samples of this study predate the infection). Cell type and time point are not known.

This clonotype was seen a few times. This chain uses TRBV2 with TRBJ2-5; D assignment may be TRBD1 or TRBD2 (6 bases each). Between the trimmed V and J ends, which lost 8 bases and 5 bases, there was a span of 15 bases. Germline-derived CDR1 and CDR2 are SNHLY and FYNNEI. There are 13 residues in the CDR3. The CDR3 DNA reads TGTGCCAGCGAGAGGGGGGCCCAGGAGACCCAGTACTTC. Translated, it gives CASERGAQETQYF.

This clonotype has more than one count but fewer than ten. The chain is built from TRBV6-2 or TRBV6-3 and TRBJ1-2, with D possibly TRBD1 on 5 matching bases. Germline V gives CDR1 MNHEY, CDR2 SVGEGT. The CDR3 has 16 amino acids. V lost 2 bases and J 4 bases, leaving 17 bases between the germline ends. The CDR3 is CASSYGPGVGGYGYTF. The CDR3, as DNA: TGTGCCAGCAGTTACGGTCCAGGTGTGGGGGGCTATGGCTACACCTTC.

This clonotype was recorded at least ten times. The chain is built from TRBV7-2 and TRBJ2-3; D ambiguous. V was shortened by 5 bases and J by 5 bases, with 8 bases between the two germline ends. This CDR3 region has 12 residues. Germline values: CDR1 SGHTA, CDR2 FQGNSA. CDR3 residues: CASSRPGDTQYF. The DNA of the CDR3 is TGTGCCAGCAGCCGCCCGGGAGATACGCAGTATTTT.

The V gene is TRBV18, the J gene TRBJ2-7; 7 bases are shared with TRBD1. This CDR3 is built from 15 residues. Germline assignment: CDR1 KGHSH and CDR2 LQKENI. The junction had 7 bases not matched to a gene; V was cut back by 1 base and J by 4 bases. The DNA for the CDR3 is TGTGCCAGCTCACCACAGTTAGGGGGCCAATACGAGCAGTACTTC. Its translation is CASSPQLGGQYEQYF.

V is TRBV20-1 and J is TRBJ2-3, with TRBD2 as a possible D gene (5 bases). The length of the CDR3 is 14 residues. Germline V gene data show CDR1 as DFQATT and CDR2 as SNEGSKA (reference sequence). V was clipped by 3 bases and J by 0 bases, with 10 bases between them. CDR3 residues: CSARSSGSTDTQYF. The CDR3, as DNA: TGCAGTGCTAGGTCCAGCGGTAGCACAGATACGCAGTATTTT.

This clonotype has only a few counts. CDR3 sequence: CASSGTAFDTGELFF. The CDR3 DNA is TGTGCCAGCAGCGGGACGGCCTTTGACACCGGGGAGCTGTTTTTT. The rearrangement uses TRBV9 and TRBJ2-2; D uncertain. The CDR3 extends over 15 amino acids. Germline CDR1 SGDLS, CDR2 YYNGEE. With 3 bases removed from V and 3 bases from J, the gap between germline ends came to 12 bases.

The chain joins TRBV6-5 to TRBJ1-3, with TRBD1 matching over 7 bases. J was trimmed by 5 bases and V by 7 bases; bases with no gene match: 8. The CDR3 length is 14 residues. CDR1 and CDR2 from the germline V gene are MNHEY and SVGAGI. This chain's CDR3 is CASTGDSARNTIYF. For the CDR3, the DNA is TGTGCCAGCACTGGGGACAGCGCTCGAAACACCATATATTTT.

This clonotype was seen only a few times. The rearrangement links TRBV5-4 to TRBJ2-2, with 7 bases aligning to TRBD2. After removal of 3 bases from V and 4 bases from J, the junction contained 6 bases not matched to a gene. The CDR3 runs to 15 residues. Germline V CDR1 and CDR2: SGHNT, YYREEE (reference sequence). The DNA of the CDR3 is TGTGCCAGCAGCTCACTAGGGAGGGCCACCGGGGAGCTGTTTTTT. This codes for CASSSLGRATGELFF.

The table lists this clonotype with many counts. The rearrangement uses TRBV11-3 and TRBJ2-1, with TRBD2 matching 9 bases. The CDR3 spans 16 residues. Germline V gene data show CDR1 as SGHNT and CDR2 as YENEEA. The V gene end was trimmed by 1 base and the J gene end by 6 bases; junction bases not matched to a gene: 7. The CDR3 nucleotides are TGTGCCAGCAGCTTAGTCGGCGGGGGGGCCGGCAATGAGCAGTTCTTC. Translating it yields CASSLVGGGAGNEQFF.

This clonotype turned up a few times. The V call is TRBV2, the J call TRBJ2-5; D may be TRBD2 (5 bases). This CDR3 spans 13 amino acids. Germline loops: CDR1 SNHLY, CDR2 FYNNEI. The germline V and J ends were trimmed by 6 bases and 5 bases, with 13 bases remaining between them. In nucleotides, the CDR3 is TGTGCCAGCAGCACTAGAGAATGGGAGACCCAGTACTTC. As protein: CASSTREWETQYF.

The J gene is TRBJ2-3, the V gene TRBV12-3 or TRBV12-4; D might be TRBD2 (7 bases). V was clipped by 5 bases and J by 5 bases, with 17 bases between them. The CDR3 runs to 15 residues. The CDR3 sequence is CASSPVGGRGDTQYF. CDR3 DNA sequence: TGTGCCAGCAGTCCCGTCGGGGGGCGGGGAGATACGCAGTATTTT.

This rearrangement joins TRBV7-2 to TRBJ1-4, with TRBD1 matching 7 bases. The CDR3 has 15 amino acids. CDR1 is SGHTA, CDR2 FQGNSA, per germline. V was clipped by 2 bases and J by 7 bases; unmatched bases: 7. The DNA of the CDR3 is TGTGCCAGCAGCTTACGGCAGGGGGTACGTGAAAAACTGTTTTTT. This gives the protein CASSLRQGVREKLFF.

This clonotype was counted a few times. The CDR3 DNA reads TGTGCCAGCAGCCCACGGGGCGGAAGCAACACTGAAGCTTTCTTT. Its protein product is CASSPRGGSNTEAFF. The genes are TRBV5-4 and TRBJ1-1; D might be TRBD1 (5 bases). The ends were cut back, 4 bases at V and 2 bases at J, with 15 bases in the middle. Germline CDR1 SGHNT, CDR2 YYREEE (reference sequence). The CDR3 consists of 15 residues.

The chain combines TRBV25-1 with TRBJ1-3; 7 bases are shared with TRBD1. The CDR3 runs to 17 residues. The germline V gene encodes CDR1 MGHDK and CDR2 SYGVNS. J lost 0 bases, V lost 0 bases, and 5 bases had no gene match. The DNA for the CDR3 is TGTGCCAGCAGTGAATACCAACAGGGGAGCTCTGGAAACACCATATATTTT. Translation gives CASSEYQQGSSGNTIYF.

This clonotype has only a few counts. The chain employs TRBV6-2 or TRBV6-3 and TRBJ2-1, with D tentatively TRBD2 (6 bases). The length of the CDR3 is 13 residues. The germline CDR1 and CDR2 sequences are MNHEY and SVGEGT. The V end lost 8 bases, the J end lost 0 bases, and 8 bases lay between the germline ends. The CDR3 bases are TGTGCCAGCTCGGGGGTCTCCTACAATGAGCAGTTCTTC. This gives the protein CASSGVSYNEQFF.

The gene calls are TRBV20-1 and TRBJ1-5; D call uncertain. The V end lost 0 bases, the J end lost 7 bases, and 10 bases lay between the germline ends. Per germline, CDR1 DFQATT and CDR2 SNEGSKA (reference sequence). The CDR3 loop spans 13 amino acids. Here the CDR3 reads CSARDFGWQPQHF. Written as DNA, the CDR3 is TGCAGTGCTAGAGATTTCGGTTGGCAGCCCCAGCATTTT.

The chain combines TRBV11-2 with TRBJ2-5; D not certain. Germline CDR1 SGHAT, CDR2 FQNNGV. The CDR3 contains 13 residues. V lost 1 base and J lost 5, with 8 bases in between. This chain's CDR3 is CASSLGAVETQYF. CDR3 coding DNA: TGTGCCAGCAGCTTAGGGGCTGTGGAGACCCAGTACTTC.

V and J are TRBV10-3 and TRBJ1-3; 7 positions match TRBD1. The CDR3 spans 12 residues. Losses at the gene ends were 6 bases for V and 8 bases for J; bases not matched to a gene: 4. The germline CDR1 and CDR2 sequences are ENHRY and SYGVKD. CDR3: CAIRTGFDTIYF. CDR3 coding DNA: TGTGCCATCAGGACAGGGTTCGACACCATATATTTT.